This T cell receptor (beta chain) comes out of a study of T-cell memory formation after mild COVID-19. Study results and limitations: CD4/CD8 balance held among clones contracting day 15 to 85, and later expanders leaned CD4+.

Notes on this clonotype: What it binds is unknown.

Trimming removed 5 bases from V and 4 bases from J; junction bases left unmatched: 20. CDR3 length: 20 amino acids. The germline V gene encodes CDR1 SGHAT and CDR2 FQNNGV. MiXCR, run by TCRdb on the 5' RACE reads, gives a single entry per CDR3 protein. Of under 5,000 distinct CDR3 sequences in the sample, over 20% are singletons; the top ten hold around 2.2%. V is TRBV11-2 and J is TRBJ2-1, with 10 positions matching TRBD1. The sample was PBMCs or a T cell subset sorted from them (not recorded which). The sequence was collected from an adult who had mild COVID-19 (a few samples of this study predate the infection). Cell type and time point are not known. CDR3 sequence (DNA): TGTGCCAGCAGCCTATTAGGGGGACAGGGGATGTTGGTTGGGTACAATGAGCAGTTCTTC. Protein: CASSLLGGQGMLVGYNEQFF.